This T cell receptor (beta chain) was profiled in a study of OX40 agonist ivuxolimab in advanced cancers. For the study at large: Patients received intravenous ivuxolimab every 2 weeks at 0.01 to 10 mg/kg. A partial response was reached by three patients: one with hepatocellular carcinoma and two with cutaneous melanoma. Study findings and constraints: Circulating CD4+ and CD8+ T cells showed clonal expansion by week 6 at 0.1 to 3.0 mg/kg.

Regarding this clone: Its specificity is unknown.

The germline V and J ends were trimmed by 2 bases and 1 base, with 9 bases remaining between them. Germline V lookup: CDR1 MNHEY, CDR2 SMNVEV (reference sequence). This CDR3 has 14 amino acids. Clones were sequenced by immunoSEQ multiplex PCR, and TCRdb holds only the in-frame ones, with some missing. The sample lists fewer than 75,000 clones; around nine tenths were seen once. The sequenced sample was CD4+ or CD8+ T cells sorted from blood, obtained in a trial of the OX40 agonist ivuxolimab. The J gene is TRBJ2-7, the V gene TRBV27; D is undetermined. This sequence was found in an adult with an advanced solid tumor such as melanoma, head and neck, liver or kidney cancer. CDR3 loop: CASSLMASSYEQYF. In DNA, the CDR3 is TGTGCCAGCAGTTTAATGGCCAGTTCCTACGAGCAGTACTTC.